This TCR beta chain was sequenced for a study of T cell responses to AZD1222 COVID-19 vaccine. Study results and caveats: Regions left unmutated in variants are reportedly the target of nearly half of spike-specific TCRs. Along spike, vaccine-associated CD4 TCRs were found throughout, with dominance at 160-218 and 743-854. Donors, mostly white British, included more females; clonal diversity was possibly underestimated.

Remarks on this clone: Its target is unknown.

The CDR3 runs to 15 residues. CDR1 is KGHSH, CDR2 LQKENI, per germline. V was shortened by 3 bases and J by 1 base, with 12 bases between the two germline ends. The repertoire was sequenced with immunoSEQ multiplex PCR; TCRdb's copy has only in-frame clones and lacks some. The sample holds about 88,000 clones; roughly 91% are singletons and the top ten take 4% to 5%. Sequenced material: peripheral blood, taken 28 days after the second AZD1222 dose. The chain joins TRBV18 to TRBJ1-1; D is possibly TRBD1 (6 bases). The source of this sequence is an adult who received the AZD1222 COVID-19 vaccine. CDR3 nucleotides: TGTGCCAGCTCACCGGTCGGGGGCTGGAACACTGAAGCTTTCTTT. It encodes CASSPVGGWNTEAFF.